Below, one T cell receptor (beta chain) is given with its context. What it recognizes is unknown. Using immunoSEQ multiplex PCR, the repertoire was profiled, and TCRdb retains in-frame clones only, with some absent. The sample has some 120,000 clones, about 90% seen once; the top ten hold approximately 7.5%. Trimming stripped 3 bases from V and 2 bases from J, with 15 bases between. This CDR3 spans 15 amino acids. CDR1 is GTSNPN and CDR2 is SVGIG in the germline V gene (reference sequence). The data were obtained in a study of T cell responses to AZD1222 COVID-19 vaccine. Looking at the study overall: Second doses at about 4 or about 12 weeks were pooled.

Study results and limitations: Most donors were white British, females outnumbered males, and clonal diversity was possibly underestimated. None of the repertoires were sampled until the peak T cell response had passed. The CD4 TCRs associated with vaccination extended across spike and predominated at 160-218 and 743-854.

This chain links TRBV30 with TRBJ2-3; tentatively, D is TRBD2 (6 bases). The sequencing here drew on peripheral blood, taken on day 0 of AZD1222 vaccination. This sequence originates from an adult in good health. This CDR3 reads CAWSPRRGTTDTQYF. CDR3 nucleotides: TGTGCCTGGAGCCCGCGGCGGGGTACCACAGATACGCAGTATTTT.